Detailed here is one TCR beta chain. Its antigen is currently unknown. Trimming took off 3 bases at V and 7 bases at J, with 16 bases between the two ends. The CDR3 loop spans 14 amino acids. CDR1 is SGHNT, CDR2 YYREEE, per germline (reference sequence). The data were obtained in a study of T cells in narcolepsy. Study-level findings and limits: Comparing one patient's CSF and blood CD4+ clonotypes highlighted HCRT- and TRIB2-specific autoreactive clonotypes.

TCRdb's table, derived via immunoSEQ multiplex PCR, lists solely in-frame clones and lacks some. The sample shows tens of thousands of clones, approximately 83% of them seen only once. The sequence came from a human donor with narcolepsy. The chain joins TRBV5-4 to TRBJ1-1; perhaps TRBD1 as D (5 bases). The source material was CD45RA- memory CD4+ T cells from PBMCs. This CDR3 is CASSSQAVGGEAFF. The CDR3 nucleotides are TGTGCCAGCAGCTCGCAAGCTGTCGGGGGTGAAGCTTTCTTT.